This T cell receptor (beta chain) originates from a study of tumor and adjacent non-tumor tissue in lung cancer (dated by TCRdb to between 2017 and 2018). Notes on the research overall: Of the cohort, 11 to 12 patients had adenocarcinoma, 2 had squamous cell carcinoma and 1 had small cell lung cancer. The roughly 15 patients were aged about 30 to 80 years, included around 10 men and 5 women, and had TNM stage I to III disease. Sequencing generated a total of some 130 million productive TCRbeta reads, averaging about 4.17 million reads per sample. The study compared bulk TCRbeta repertoires between lung tumor tissue and matched distant non-tumor lung tissue from over 13 lung cancer patients. For each patient, one tumor sample and one normal lung sample were taken, giving some 33 paired specimens that underwent TCRbeta CDR3 sequencing. What the study reported, not specific to this receptor: The cohort had only around 14 patients, and the authors noted that larger samples and more detailed clinical data are needed. TCR diversity was significantly higher in younger patients, and higher tumor TCR diversity was associated with shorter overall and disease-free survival. Peripheral blood was not sequenced, so blood TCRbeta repertoires were not examined in the lung cancer patients of the study. The sequencing platform is not named in the methods, and unique molecular identifiers are not mentioned. A significantly larger cumulative share of the repertoire was made up by the top 100 clones in normal lung than in tumor tissue. Significantly higher TCR diversity (inverse Simpson) was observed in tumor tissue than in normal lung tissue (approximately 430 vs 150, P = 0.0075, Mann-Whitney U test).

Regarding this clonotype: No cognate antigen has been identified for it. One junction end does not reproduce the germline sequence, and a read error may be involved.

Library creation used multiplex PCR. The instrument was an Illumina HiSeq 2500. TCRbeta libraries were built by three rounds of nested PCR using primers (Table S4), following protocols modified from ARM-PCR. Before sequencing, PCR products in the 200-500 bp range were cut out of the gel and cleaned up using the QIAquick gel extraction kit. In the authors' own workflow: Reads were cleaned with Trimmomatic, merged with FLASH into complete CDR3 sequences, and assigned to V(D)J germline segments with MiTCR. VDJtools was used to compute clonal diversity as the inverse Simpson's index. In-frame sequences without a premature stop codon were defined as productive reads. The raw public reads went through TCRdb reprocessing: fastp at Q25, MiXCR clone calling, in-frame beta chains kept. Each entry is one CDR3 protein sequence, shown with its most common DNA and genes. The V and J calls follow TCRdb's processing rather than the paper's. In all, the sample holds more than 35,000 distinct CDR3 sequences, and around 67% of those were seen once. The ten largest account for around 20% of the sample.

RNA was isolated from bulk, unsorted tissue, and RNA quality was assessed with a NanoDrop ND-1000 and an Agilent 2100. Normal lung samples were distant non-tumor tissue taken more than 3 cm from the tumor edge. All donors had newly diagnosed lung cancer, had not received prior chemotherapy, and were admitted for thoracic surgery in China between August and November 2014. Anyone who had undergone radiotherapy or chemotherapy before, or who had another cancer at the same time, was left out of the study. Pieces of surgical tissue measuring about 1-2.1 cm3 were kept in RNAlater solution and held at -80 degrees C until needed. Via the germline V gene, CDR1 is MGHDK and CDR2 SYGVNS. The CDR3 has 16 amino acids, counting the end cysteine and phenylalanine. Only the CDR3 DNA is retained, 48 bases long and in frame from the first base.

This TCR was sampled from a woman between 40 and 55 years old with non-small cell lung cancer. This chain is built from TRBV25-1 and TRBJ2-5, with TRBD2 matching 11 junction bases. Sequenced: distant non-tumor lung tissue. DNA sequence: TGTGTCAGCAGTGAAGGTAGACTAGCGGGATCGGAGACCCAGTACTTC. It encodes CVSSEGRLAGSETQYF.